This T cell receptor (beta chain) was sequenced in a study of identical twins. Broader study findings: The models gave estimates that fell short of the out-of-frame TCR alpha sharing seen in monozygotic twins. Cord blood's abundant beta clonotypes had fewer insertions, unlike memory repertoires.

This CDR3 has 15 amino acids. From germline, CDR1 is KGHDR and CDR2 SFDVKD. V lost 5 bases and J 2 bases, leaving 13 bases between the germline ends. This clonotype was picked up many times. The antigen is unknown. Via MiXCR, TCRdb re-called the 5' RACE reads, giving one row per CDR3 protein. In the table there are 750,000 to 950,000 distinct CDR3 sequences, 9% to 15% of which are singletons. Another study also made use of these data, one on yellow fever vaccine responses in identical twins. This second study notes: Vaccine-induced T cell responses in twins were reportedly observed to appear partly convergent, partly personalized.

The rearrangement uses TRBV24-1 and TRBJ2-3, with a weak D call TRBD1 (7 bases). Material for sequencing was PBMCs. This TCR derives from a woman under 30 in good health. The CDR3 nucleotides are TGTGCCACCAGTGTTCAGGGGGAGGTCACAGATACGCAGTATTTT. This codes for CATSVQGEVTDTQYF.